The sequence of this T cell receptor (beta chain) was determined in a study of T-cell reconstitution after alpha-beta-depleted transplantation in children. The CDR3 contains 17 residues. Germline V gene data show CDR1 as MNHEY and CDR2 as SVGAGI. Trimming removed 2 bases at V and 3 bases at J, with 20 bases between. During its preparation, the TCRbeta library received unique molecular identifiers. TCRdb independently ran MiXCR on the PCR reads; one entry per CDR3 protein. This table has about 900,000 distinct CDR3 sequences, about 29% appearing once. With regard to this clonotype: Its antigen is unidentified.

Points from the study as a whole: Recipient T cells and thymic progenitors that survived were the source of the high TCRbeta diversity seen at day 60 in some patients.

The sample consisted of PBMCs, mostly from graft donor cells, taken 360 days after TCRalphabeta/CD19-depleted stem cell transplant. The V and J genes are TRBV6-5 and TRBJ2-7; D tentatively fits TRBD1 or TRBD2 (6 bases each). The receptor's source is a boy less than two years old who had a stem cell transplant for SCID, so the T cells may come from the graft donor. The CDR3 loop is CASSYRALGGQGYEQYF. In DNA, the CDR3 is TGTGCCAGCAGTTACCGGGCACTTGGGGGGCAAGGCTACGAGCAGTACTTC.